This T cell receptor (beta chain) was recovered during a study of a mutant IDH1 vaccine in newly diagnosed glioma. The germline V gene encodes CDR1 ENHRY and CDR2 SYGVKD. The CDR3 has 15 residues. V was clipped by 6 bases and J by 2 bases; unmatched bases: 6. About this clone itself: Its antigen is undetermined.

This table comes from immunoSEQ multiplex PCR, and its TCRdb copy is limited to in-frame clones, with some not included. The profile shows about 54,000 clones, about 80% of them singletons. Time point here: week 5, during vaccination. The vaccine gave 300 ug of a 20-mer mutant IDH1 peptide subcutaneously per dose. The V gene is TRBV10-3, the J gene TRBJ2-5; 10 nucleotides match TRBD2. The TCR originated in a man aged 25-40 years with glioma. The material sequenced was PBMCs, taken from a glioma patient whose treatment included an IDH1 peptide vaccine. The CDR3 loop is CAIRPSGGIQETQYF. The CDR3, as DNA: TGTGCCATCAGACCTAGCGGGGGTATACAAGAGACCCAGTACTTC.